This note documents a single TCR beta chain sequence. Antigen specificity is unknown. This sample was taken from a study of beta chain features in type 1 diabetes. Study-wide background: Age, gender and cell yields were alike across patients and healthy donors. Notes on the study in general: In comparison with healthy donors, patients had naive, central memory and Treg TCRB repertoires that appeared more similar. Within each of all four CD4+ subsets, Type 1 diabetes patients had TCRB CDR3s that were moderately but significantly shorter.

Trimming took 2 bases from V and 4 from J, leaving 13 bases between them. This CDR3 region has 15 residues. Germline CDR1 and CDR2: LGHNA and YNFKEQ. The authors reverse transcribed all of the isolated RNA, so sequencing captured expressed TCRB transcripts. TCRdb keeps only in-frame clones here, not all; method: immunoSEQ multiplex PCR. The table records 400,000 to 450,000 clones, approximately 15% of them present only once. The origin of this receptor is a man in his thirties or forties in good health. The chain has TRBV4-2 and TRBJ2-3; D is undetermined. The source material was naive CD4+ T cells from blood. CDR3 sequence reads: CASSQQSVSSDTQYF. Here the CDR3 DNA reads TGTGCCAGCAGCCAACAATCGGTTAGCTCAGATACGCAGTATTTT.